Included here is one T cell receptor beta chain sequence, with context. The target antigen is unknown. The sample belongs to a study of OX40 agonist ivuxolimab in advanced cancers. Study as a whole: Patients received intravenous ivuxolimab every 2 weeks at 0.01 to 10 mg/kg. Study observations and caveats: Several nonresponders also turned out to have low normalized T-cell clonal expansion. At 0.1 to 3.0 mg/kg and by week 6, CD4+ and CD8+ T cells in the blood had expanded clonally.

The protocol was immunoSEQ multiplex PCR, while the TCRdb copy is restricted to in-frame clones and leaves out a portion. Here the sample spans fewer than 75,000 clones, roughly 90% being singletons. The germline CDR1 and CDR2 sequences are GTSNPN and SVGIG (reference sequence). Trimming removed 0 bases from V and 2 bases from J, with 13 bases in between. The CDR3 is 15 amino acids. The source was CD4+ or CD8+ T cells sorted from blood, collected in a trial of the OX40 agonist ivuxolimab. The source is an adult with an advanced solid tumor such as melanoma, head and neck, liver or kidney cancer. The J gene is TRBJ2-5, the V gene TRBV30; no clear D gene. The CDR3: CAWSVRNGRQETQYF. CDR3 nucleotides: TGTGCCTGGAGTGTACGGAACGGTCGACAAGAGACCCAGTACTTC.